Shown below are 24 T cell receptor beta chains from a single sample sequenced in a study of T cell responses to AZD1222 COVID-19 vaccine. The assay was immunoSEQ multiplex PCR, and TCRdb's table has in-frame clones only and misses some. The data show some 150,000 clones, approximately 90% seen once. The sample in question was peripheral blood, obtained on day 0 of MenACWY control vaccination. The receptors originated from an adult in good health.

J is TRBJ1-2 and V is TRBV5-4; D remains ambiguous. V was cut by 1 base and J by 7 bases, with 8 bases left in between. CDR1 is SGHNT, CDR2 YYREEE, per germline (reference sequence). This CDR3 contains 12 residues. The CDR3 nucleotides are TGTGCCAGCAGCTTGCCCCACTTTGGCTACACCTTC. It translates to CASSLPHFGYTF.

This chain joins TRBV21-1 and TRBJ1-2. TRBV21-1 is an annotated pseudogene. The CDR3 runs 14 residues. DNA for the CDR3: TGTGCCAGCAGCAAAGTTGGGGAATCGGGAGGCTACACCTTC. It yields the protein CASSKVGESGGYTF.

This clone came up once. The CDR3 nucleotides read TGCAGCGGTAGGACACAGCTAGCGGTCACGGGTACGCAGTATTTT. Amino acids: CSGRTQLAVTGTQYF. The genes are TRBV29-1 and TRBJ2-3, with 7 positions matching TRBD2. The CDR3 covers 15 residues. V shed 7 bases and J 8 bases; nucleotides not matched to a gene: 18. CDR1 is SQVTM, CDR2 ANQGSEA, per germline.

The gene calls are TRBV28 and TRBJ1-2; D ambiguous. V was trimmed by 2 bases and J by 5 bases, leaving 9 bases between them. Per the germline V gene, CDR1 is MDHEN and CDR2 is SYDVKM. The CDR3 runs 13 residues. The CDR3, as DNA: TGTGCCAGCAGTTTAACTTCTCTTTATGGCTACACCTTC. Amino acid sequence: CASSLTSLYGYTF.

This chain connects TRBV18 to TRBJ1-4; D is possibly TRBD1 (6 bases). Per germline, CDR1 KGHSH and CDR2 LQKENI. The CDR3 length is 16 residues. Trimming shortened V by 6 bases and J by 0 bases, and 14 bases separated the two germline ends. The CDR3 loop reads CASSSDSGATNEKLFF. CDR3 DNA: TGTGCCAGCTCTTCGGACAGCGGAGCAACTAATGAAAAACTGTTTTTT.

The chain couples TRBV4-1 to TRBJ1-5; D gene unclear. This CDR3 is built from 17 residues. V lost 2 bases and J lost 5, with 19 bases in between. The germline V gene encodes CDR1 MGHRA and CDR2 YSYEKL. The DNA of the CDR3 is TGCGCCAGCAGCCAATCCGCCCTCACAAGAAGCGATCAGCCCCAGCATTTT. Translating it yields CASSQSALTRSDQPQHF.

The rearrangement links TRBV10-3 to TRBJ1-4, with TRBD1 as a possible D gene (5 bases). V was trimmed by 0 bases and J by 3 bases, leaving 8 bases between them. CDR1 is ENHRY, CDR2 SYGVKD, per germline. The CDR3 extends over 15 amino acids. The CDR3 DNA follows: TGTGCCATCAGTGAGTCGGGGGTGGCTAATGAAAAACTGTTTTTT. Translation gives CAISESGVANEKLFF.

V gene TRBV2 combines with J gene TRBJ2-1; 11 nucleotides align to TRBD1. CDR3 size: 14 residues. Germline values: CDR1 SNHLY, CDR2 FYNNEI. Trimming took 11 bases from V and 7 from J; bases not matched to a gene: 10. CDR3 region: CAGTPGQGDNEQFF. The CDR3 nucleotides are TGTGCCGGTACCCCGGGACAGGGGGATAATGAGCAGTTCTTC.

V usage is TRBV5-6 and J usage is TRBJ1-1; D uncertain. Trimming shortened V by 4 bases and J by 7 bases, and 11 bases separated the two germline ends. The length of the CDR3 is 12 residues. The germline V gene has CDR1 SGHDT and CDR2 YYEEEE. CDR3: CASSLERIEAFF. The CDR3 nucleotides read TGTGCCAGCAGCCTGGAGCGGATTGAAGCTTTCTTT. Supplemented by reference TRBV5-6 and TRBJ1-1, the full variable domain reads DAGVTQSPTHLIKTRGQQVTLRCSPKSGHDTVSWYQQALGQGPQFIFQYYEEEERQRGNFPDRFSGHQFPNYSSELNVNALLLGDSALYLCASSLERIEAFFGQGTRLTVV.

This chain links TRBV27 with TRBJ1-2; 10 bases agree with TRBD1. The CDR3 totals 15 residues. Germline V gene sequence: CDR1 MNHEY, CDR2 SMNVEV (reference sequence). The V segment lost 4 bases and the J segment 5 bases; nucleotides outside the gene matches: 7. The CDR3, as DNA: TGTGCCAGCAGTTCGGACAGGGGGATGTGGTATGGCTACACCTTC. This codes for CASSSDRGMWYGYTF.

This CDR3 is CASSYQGFTEAFF. In DNA form, the CDR3 reads TGTGCCAGCAGCTATCAGGGTTTCACTGAAGCTTTCTTT. V gene TRBV12-3 or TRBV12-4 combines with J gene TRBJ1-1; D might be TRBD1 (5 bases). V was shortened by 6 bases and J by 4 bases, with 12 bases between the two germline ends. The CDR3 contains 13 residues.

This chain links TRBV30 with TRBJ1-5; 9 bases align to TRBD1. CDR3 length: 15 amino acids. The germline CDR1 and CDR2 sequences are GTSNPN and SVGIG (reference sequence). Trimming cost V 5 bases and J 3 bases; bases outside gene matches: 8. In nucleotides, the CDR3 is TGTGCCTGGTCGGATGGGGACAGGGTCAATCAGCCCCAGCATTTT. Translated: CAWSDGDRVNQPQHF.

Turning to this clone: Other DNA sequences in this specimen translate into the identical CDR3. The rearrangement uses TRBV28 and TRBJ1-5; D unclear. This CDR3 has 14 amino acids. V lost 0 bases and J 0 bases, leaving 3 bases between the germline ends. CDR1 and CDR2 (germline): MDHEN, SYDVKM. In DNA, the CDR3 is TGTGCCAGCAGTTTATGGGGTAGCAATCAGCCCCAGCATTTT. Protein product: CASSLWGSNQPQHF.

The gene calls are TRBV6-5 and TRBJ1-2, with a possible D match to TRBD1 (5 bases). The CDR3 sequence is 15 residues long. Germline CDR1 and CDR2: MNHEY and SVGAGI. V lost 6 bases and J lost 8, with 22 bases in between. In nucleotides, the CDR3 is TGTGCCAGCAGACCCAGCTTCGCGACAGATAAGGGCTACACCTTC. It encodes CASRPSFATDKGYTF.

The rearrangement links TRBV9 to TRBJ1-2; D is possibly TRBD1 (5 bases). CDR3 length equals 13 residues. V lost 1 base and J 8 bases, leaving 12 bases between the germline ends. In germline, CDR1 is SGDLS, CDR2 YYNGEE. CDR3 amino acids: CASSVFGGEGYTF. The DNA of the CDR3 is TGTGCCAGCAGCGTATTCGGGGGAGAGGGCTACACCTTC.

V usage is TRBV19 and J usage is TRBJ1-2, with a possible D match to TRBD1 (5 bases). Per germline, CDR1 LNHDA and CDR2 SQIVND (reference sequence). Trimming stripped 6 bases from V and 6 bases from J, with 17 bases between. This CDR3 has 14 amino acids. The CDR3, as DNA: TGTGCCAGTAGGAACATGGGGGGGAAAGATGGCTACACCTTC. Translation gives CASRNMGGKDGYTF.

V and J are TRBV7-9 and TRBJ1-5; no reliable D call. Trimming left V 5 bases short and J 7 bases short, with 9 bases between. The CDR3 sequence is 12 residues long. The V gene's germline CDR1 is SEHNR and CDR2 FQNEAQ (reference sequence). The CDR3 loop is CASSARRQPQHF. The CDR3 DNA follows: TGTGCCAGCAGCGCGAGGAGGCAGCCCCAGCATTTT.

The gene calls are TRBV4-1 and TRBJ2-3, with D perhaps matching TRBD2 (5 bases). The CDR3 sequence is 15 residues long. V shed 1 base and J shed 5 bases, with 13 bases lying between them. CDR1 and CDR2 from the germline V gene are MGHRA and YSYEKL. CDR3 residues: CASSQGPGSRDTQYF. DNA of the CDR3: TGCGCCAGCAGCCAAGGGCCGGGGTCCCGAGATACGCAGTATTTT.

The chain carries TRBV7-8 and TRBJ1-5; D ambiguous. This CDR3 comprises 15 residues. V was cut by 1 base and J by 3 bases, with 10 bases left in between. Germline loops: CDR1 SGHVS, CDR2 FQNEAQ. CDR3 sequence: CASSLEGLVNQPQHF. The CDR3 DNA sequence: TGTGCCAGCAGCTTAGAGGGTTTAGTCAATCAGCCCCAGCATTTT.

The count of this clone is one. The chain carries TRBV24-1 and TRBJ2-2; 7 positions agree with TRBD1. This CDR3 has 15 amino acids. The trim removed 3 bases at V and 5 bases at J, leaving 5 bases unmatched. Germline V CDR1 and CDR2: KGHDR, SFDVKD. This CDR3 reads CATSDDTQGTGELFF. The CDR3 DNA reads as TGTGCCACCAGTGATGACACACAGGGGACCGGGGAGCTGTTTTTT.

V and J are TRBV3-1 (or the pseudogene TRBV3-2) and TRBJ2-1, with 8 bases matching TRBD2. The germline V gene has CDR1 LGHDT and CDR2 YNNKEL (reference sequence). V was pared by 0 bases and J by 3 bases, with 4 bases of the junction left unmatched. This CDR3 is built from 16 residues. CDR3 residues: CASSQDLTSGYNEQFF. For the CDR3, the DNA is TGTGCCAGCAGCCAAGACCTCACTAGCGGCTACAATGAGCAGTTCTTC.

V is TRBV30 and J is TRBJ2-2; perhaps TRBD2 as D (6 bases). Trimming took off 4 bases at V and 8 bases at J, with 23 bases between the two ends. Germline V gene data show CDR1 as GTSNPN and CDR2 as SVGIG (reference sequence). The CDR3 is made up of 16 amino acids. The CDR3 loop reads CAWTNPGTFVGGELFF. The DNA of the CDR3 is TGTGCCTGGACCAATCCCGGGACTTTCGTTGGAGGGGAGCTGTTTTTT.

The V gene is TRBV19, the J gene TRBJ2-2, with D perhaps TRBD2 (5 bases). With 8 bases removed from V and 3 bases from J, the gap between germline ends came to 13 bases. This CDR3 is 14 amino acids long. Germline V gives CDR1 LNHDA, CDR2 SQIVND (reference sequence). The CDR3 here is CASRRKGDTGELFF. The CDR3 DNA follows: TGTGCCAGTCGGAGGAAGGGTGACACCGGGGAGCTGTTTTTT.

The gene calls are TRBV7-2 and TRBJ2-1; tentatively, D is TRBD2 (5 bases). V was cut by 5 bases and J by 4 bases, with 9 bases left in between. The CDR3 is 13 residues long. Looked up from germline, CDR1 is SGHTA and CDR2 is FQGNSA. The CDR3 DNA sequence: TGTGCCAGCAGCCACCGGAGGTACAATGAGCAGTTCTTC. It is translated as CASSHRRYNEQFF.